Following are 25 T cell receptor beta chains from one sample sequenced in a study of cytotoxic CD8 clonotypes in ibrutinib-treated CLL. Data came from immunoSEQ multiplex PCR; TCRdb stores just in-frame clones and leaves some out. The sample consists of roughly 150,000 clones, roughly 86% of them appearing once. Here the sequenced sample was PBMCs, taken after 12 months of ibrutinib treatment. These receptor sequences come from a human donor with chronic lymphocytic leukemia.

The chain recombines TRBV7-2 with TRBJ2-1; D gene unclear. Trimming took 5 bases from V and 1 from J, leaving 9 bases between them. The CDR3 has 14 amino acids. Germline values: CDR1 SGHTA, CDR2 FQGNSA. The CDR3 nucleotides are TGTGCCAGCAGCAGCCCAGATTCCTACAATGAGCAGTTCTTC. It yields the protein CASSSPDSYNEQFF.

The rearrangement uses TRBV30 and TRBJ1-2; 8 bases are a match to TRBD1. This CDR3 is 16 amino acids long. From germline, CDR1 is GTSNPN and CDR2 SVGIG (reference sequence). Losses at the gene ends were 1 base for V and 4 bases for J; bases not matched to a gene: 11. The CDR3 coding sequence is TGTGCCTGGAGTGAGGGACAGGTTAAGGGAGGCTATGGCTACACCTTC. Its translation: CAWSEGQVKGGYGYTF. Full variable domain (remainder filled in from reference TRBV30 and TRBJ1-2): SQTIHQWPATLVQPVGSPLSLECTVEGTSNPNLYWYRQAAGRGLQLLFYSVGIGQISSEVPQNLSASRPQDRQFILSSKKLLLSDSGFYLCAWSEGQVKGGYGYTFGSGTRLTVV.

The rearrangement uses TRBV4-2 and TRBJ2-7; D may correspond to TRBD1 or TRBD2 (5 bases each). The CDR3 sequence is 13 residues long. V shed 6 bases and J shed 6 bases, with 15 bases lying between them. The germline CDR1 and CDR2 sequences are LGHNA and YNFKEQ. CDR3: CASSPGTDVEQYF. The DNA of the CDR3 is TGTGCCAGCAGTCCCGGGACCGATGTCGAGCAGTACTTC.

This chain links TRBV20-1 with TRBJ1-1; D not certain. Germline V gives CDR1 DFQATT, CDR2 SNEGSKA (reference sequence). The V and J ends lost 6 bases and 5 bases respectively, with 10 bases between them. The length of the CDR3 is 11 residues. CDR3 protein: CSAVTLTEAFF. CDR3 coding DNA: TGCAGTGCCGTCACTTTGACTGAAGCTTTCTTT.

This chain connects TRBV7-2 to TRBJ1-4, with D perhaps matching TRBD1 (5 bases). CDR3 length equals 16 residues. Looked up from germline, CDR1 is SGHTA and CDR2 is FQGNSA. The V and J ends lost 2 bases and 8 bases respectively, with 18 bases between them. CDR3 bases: TGTGCCAGCAGCTTACAGGGTGGGGTAGGGAGAGAAAAACTGTTTTTT. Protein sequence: CASSLQGGVGREKLFF.

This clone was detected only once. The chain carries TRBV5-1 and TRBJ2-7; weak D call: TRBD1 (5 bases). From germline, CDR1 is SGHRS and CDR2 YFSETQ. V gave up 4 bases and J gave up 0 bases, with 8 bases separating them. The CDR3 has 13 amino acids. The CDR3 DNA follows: TGCGCCAGCAGCAAAGACAGCTCCTACGAGCAGTACTTC. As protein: CASSKDSSYEQYF.

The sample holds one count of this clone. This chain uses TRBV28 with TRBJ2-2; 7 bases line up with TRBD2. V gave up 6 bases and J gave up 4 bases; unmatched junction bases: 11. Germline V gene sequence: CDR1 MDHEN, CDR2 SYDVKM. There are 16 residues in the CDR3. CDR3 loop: CASSYPRDYSTGELFF. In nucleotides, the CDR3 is TGTGCCAGCAGCTATCCCCGGGACTACTCCACCGGGGAGCTGTTTTTT.

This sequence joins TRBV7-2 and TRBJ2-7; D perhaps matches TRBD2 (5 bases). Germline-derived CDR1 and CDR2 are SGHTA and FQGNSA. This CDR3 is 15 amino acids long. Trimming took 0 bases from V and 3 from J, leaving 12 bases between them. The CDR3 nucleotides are TGTGCCAGCAGCTTAGCGAACCGGGGTTACTACGAGCAGTACTTC. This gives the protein CASSLANRGYYEQYF.

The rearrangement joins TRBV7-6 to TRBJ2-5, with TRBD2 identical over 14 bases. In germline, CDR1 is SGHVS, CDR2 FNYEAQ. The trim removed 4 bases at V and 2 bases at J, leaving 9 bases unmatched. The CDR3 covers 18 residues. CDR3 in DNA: TGTGCCAGCAGCTCTCCGGGACTAGCGGGGGCGCCTCAAGAGACCCAGTACTTC. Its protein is CASSSPGLAGAPQETQYF.

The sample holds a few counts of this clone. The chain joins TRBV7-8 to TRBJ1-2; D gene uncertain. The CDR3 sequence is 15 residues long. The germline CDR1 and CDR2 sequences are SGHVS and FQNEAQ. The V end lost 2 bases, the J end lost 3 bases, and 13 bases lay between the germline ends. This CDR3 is CASSLSAETYYGYTF. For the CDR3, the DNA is TGTGCCAGCAGCTTAAGTGCGGAGACCTACTATGGCTACACCTTC.

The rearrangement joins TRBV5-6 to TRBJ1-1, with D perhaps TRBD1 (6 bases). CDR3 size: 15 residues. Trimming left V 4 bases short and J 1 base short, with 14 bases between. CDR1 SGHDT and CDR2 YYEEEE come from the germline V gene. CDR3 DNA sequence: TGTGCCAGCAGCGTTACGGGACAATGGAACACTGAAGCTTTCTTT. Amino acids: CASSVTGQWNTEAFF.

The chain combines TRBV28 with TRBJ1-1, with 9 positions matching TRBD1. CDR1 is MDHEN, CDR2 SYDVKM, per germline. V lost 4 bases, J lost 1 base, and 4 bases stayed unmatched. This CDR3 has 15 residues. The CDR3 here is CASSSPTGGNTEAFF. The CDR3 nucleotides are TGTGCCAGCAGTTCCCCGACAGGGGGGAACACTGAAGCTTTCTTT.

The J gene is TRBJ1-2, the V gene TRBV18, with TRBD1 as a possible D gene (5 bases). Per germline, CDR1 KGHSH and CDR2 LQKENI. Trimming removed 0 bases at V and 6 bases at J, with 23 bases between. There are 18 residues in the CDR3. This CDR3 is CASSPPGFRGEGIDGYTF. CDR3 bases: TGTGCCAGCTCACCACCGGGGTTCCGGGGGGAAGGGATCGATGGCTACACCTTC.

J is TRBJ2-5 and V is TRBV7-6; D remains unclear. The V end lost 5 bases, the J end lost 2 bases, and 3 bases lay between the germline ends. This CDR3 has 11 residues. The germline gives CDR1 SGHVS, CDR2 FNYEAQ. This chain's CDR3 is CASSIQETQYF. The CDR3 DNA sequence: TGTGCCAGCAGCATTCAAGAGACCCAGTACTTC.

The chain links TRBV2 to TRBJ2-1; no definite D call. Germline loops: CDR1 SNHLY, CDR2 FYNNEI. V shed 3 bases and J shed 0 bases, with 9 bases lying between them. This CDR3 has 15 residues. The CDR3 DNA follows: TGTGCCAGCAGTGAGCTCGAGAGCTCCTACAATGAGCAGTTCTTC. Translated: CASSELESSYNEQFF.

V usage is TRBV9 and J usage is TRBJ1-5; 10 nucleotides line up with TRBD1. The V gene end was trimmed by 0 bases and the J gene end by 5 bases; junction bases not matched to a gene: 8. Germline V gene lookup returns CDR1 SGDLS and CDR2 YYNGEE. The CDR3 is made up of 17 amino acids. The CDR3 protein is CASSVGPGQGGYQPQHF. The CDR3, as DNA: TGTGCCAGCAGCGTAGGCCCCGGACAGGGGGGGTATCAGCCCCAGCATTTT.

CDR3 nucleotides: TGTGCCATCAGGGGACTAGCGGGGGTAACAGATACGCAGTATTTT. Protein product: CAIRGLAGVTDTQYF. The chain has TRBV10-3 and TRBJ2-3; TRBD2 matches at 14 bases. CDR3 length equals 15 residues. Trimming at V came to 6 bases and at J to 3 bases, leaving 2 bases not matched to a gene. Germline-derived CDR1 and CDR2 are ENHRY and SYGVKD.

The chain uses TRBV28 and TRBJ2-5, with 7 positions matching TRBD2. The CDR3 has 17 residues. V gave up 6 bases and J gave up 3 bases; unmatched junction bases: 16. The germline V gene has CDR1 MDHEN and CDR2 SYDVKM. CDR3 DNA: TGTGCCAGCAGGTCCCCGTTAATTGGGCGGGGGAAAGAGACCCAGTACTTC. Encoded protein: CASRSPLIGRGKETQYF.

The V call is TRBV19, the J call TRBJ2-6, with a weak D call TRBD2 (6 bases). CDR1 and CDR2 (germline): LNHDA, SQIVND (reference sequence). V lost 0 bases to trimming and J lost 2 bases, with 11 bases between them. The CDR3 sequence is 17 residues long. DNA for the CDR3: TGTGCCAGTAGTATAGACGGGAGAACGGCTGGGGCCAACGTCCTGACTTTC. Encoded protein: CASSIDGRTAGANVLTF.

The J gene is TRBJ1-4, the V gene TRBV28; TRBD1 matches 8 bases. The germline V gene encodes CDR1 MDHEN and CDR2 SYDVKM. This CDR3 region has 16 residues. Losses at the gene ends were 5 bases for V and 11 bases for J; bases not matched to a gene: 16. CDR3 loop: CASSPRRTGSRSKLFF. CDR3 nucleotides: TGTGCCAGCAGTCCTCGACGGACAGGGTCGAGGAGTAAACTGTTTTTT.

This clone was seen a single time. CDR3 in amino acids: CASSPLDVGSYNEQFF. Written as DNA, the CDR3 is TGTGCCAGCAGTCCCCTAGATGTGGGCTCCTACAATGAGCAGTTCTTC. This chain joins TRBV27 and TRBJ2-1; D not certain. The V gene's germline CDR1 is MNHEY and CDR2 SMNVEV (reference sequence). The V end lost 5 bases, the J end lost 0 bases, and 14 bases lay between the germline ends. The CDR3 sequence is 16 residues long.

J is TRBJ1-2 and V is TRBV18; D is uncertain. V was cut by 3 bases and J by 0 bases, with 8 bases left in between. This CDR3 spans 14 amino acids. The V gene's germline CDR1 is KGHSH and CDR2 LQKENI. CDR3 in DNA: TGTGCCAGCTCACCGGGTTCTGCTAACTATGGCTACACCTTC. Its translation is CASSPGSANYGYTF.

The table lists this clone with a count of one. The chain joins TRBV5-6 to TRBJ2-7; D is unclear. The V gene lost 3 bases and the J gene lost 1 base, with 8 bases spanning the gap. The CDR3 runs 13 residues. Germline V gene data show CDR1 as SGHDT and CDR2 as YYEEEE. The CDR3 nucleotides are TGTGCCAGCAGCTACGCCGGATCCTACGAGCAGTACTTC. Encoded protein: CASSYAGSYEQYF.

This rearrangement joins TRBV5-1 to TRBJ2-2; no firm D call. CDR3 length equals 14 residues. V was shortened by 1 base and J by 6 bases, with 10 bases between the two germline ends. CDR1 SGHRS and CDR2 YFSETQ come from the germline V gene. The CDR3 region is CASSLIPEAGELFF. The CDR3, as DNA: TGCGCCAGCAGCTTGATTCCTGAGGCCGGGGAGCTGTTTTTT.

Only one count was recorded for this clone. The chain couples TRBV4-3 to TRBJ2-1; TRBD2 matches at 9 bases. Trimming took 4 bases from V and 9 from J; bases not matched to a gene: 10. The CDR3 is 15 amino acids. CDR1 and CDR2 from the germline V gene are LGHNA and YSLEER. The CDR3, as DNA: TGCGCCAGCAGCCGTACATTGCGGGGGGGAGGTGAGCAGTTCTTC. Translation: CASSRTLRGGGEQFF.